This T cell receptor beta chain was retrieved from a study of post-analysis software for immune sequencing data. Looking at the study overall: Relapsing-remitting, secondary progressive and progressive-relapsing forms of multiple sclerosis all featured among disease courses.

A remark on this clonotype: Its antigen is unidentified.

Findings of the study overall: Batch-matched samples strongly co-clustered by F measure. A few TRBV segments occurring more often in patients than controls included TRBV5-6, TRBV5-1 and TRBV20-1.

Incorporated into the TCR beta cDNA libraries were unique molecular identifiers, which served to reduce PCR and sequencing biases. In TCRdb, the PCR reads were re-called with MiXCR into one record per CDR3 protein. The data hold 820,000 or so distinct CDR3 sequences, with roughly 58% observed a single time. The germline V gene has CDR1 SGHRS and CDR2 YFSETQ. The CDR3 contains 14 residues. Trimming removed 0 bases at V and 6 bases at J, with 9 bases between. This receptor was taken from a girl aged 10 to 17 with multiple sclerosis. The sequenced material came from blood. The chain carries TRBV5-1 and TRBJ2-2; D is unresolved. The CDR3 nucleotides are TGCGCCAGCAGCTTGGAGCCGGACCCCGGGGAGCTGTTTTTT. Its protein is CASSLEPDPGELFF.